The clone carrying this T cell receptor beta chain showed up just a few times. These data come from a study of T cells in Graves' hyperthyroidism and ophthalmopathy. Study-level information: Peripheral blood was obtained at initial diagnosis, preceding any treatment.

RNA transcripts gave rise to amplified TCR beta CDR3 regions. The primer set for the first-round RT-PCR of the TCR CDR3 was HTBI. A single record per CDR3 protein comes from TCRdb applying MiXCR to the multiplex PCR reads. The table shows about 760,000 distinct CDR3 sequences, with 30% to 40% occurring only once. Germline CDR1 is SGHTA and CDR2 is FQGNSA. V was shortened by 1 base and J by 6 bases, with 6 bases between the two germline ends. The CDR3 runs to 12 residues. Source material: blood. This TCR was sampled from a woman aged 40 to 49 with Graves' hyperthyroidism. J is TRBJ1-1 and V is TRBV7-2; D unclear. The CDR3 sequence is CASSLVVAEAFF. CDR3 sequence (DNA): TGTGCCAGCAGCTTAGTCGTAGCTGAAGCTTTCTTT.